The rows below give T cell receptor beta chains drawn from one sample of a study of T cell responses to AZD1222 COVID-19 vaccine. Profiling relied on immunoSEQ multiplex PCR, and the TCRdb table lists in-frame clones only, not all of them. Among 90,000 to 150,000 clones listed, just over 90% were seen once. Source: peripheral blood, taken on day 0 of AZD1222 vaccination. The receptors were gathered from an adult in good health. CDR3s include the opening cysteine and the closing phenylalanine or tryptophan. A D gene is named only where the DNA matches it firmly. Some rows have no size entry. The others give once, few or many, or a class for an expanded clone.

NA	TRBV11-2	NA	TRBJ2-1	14	CASSLRASRGEQFF	TGTGCCAGCAGCCTTAGGGCCTCAAGGGGTGAGCAGTTCTTC
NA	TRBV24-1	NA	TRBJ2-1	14	CATSEGGTHNEQFF	TGTGCCACCAGTGAGGGGGGCACCCACAATGAGCAGTTCTTC
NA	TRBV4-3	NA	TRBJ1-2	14	CASSQARNSYGYTF	TGCGCCAGCAGCCAAGCCAGGAACTCCTATGGCTACACCTTC
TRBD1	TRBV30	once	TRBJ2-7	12	CAHRQGPYEQYF	TGTGCACATCGACAGGGGCCGTACGAGCAGTACTTC
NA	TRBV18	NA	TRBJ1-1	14	CASSPGQTNTEAFF	TGTGCCAGCTCGCCGGGTCAGACGAACACTGAAGCTTTCTTT
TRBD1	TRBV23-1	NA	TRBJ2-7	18	CASSQWVPTGECSYEQYF	TGCGCCAGCAGTCAATGGGTACCGACAGGGGAGTGCTCCTACGAGCAGTACTTC
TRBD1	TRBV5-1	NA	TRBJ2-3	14	CASSIDRGTDTQYF	TGCGCCAGCAGCATTGACAGGGGCACAGATACGCAGTATTTT
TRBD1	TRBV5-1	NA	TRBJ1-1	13	CASSLRGPTEAFF	TGCGCCAGCAGCTTGAGGGGGCCCACTGAAGCTTTCTTT
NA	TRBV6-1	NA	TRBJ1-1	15	CASSEGGLPPGWAFF	TGTGCCAGCAGTGAGGGGGGACTTCCCCCCGGGTGGGCTTTCTTT
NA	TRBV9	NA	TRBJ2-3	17	CASSVGGLVLGTDTQYF	TGTGCCAGCAGCGTAGGGGGACTTGTGTTGGGCACAGATACGCAGTATTTT
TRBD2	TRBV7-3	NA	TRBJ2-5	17	CASSLGLAGGNQETQYF	TGTGCCAGCAGCCTCGGACTAGCGGGGGGAAACCAAGAGACCCAGTACTTC
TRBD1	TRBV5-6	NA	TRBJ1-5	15	CASSSFRDSYQPQHF	TGTGCCAGCAGCTCGTTCCGGGACAGCTATCAGCCCCAGCATTTT
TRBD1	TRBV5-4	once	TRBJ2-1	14	CASSTPGTDNEQFF	TGTGCCAGCAGCACCCCCGGGACAGACAATGAGCAGTTCTTC
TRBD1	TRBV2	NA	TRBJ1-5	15	CASRGTGNSNQPQHF	TGTGCCAGCAGGGGGACAGGGAATAGCAATCAGCCCCAGCATTTT
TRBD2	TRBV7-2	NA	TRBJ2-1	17	CASSPREAAGVYNEQFF	TGTGCCAGCAGCCCCCGGGAGGCAGCGGGGGTTTACAATGAGCAGTTCTTC
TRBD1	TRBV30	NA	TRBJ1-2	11	CAWSADRAHTF	TGTGCCTGGAGTGCGGACAGGGCCCACACCTTC
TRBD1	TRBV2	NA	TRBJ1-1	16	CASSEGTGITNTEAFF	TGTGCCAGCAGCGAAGGGACAGGGATTACGAACACTGAAGCTTTCTTT
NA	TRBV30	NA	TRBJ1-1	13	CAWSRELNTEAFF	TGTGCCTGGAGTCGGGAGTTGAACACTGAAGCTTTCTTT
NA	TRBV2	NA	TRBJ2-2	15	CASRGDRLNTGELFF	TGTGCCAGTCGGGGAGACAGGTTGAACACCGGGGAGCTGTTTTTT
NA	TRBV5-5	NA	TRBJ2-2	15	CASSLSGANTGELFF	TGTGCCAGCAGCTTATCGGGGGCGAACACCGGGGAGCTGTTTTTT
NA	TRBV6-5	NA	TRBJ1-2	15	CASSPTGFSTRGYTF	TGTGCCAGCAGCCCCACAGGGTTTAGTACCCGCGGCTACACCTTC
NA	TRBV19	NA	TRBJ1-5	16	CASSFFDSDNNQPQHF	TGTGCCAGTAGCTTTTTTGACAGTGACAACAATCAGCCCCAGCATTTT
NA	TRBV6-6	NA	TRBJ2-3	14	CATYTAAHTDTQYF	TGTGCCACTTACACAGCCGCACACACAGATACGCAGTATTTT
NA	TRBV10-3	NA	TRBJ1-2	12	CAIRAGNYGYTF	TGTGCCATCAGGGCGGGGAACTATGGCTACACCTTC
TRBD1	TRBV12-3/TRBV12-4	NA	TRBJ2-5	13	CASSLRQGETQYF	TGTGCCAGCAGCCTCCGACAGGGTGAGACCCAGTACTTC
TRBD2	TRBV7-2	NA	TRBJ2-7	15	CASSPLAGDTYEQYF	TGTGCCAGCAGCCCCCTAGCGGGGGATACCTACGAGCAGTACTTC
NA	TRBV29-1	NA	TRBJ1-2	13	CSVETGESYGYTF	TGCAGCGTTGAAACCGGGGAATCGTATGGCTACACCTTC
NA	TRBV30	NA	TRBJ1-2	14	CAWSASWVTYGYTF	TGTGCCTGGAGTGCTTCTTGGGTTACCTATGGCTACACCTTC
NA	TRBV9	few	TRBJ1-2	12	CANPRGNYGYTF	TGTGCCAATCCGCGGGGAAACTATGGCTACACCTTC
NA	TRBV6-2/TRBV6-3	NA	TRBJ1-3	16	CASSYGGEWSGNTIYF	TGTGCCAGCAGTTACGGAGGCGAATGGTCTGGAAACACCATATATTTT
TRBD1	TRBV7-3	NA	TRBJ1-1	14	CASSLGQGNTEAFF	TGTGCCAGCAGCCTGGGACAGGGCAACACTGAAGCTTTCTTT
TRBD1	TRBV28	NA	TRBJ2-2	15	CASSLDRANTGELFF	TGTGCCAGCAGTTTAGACAGGGCGAATACCGGGGAGCTGTTTTTT